This TCR beta chain was identified in a study of cytomegalovirus exposure and HLA in healthy donors. Trimming cost V 1 base and J 3 bases; bases outside gene matches: 5. The CDR3 runs 15 residues. The germline gives CDR1 SGHRS, CDR2 YFSETQ. Measured with immunoSEQ multiplex PCR; TCRdb has only the in-frame clones, and not every one. Seen here are about 220,000 clones, over 80% observed once, and the top ten hold more than 1%. Overall study findings and caveats: According to the study, 160 or so TCR beta chains were cytomegalovirus-associated. First-cohort TCR clusters were later found to tend to co-occur in the approximately 120 validation repertoires.

With respect to this clone: Its antigen is as yet unknown.

The specimen sequenced was PBMCs. The TCR originated in a woman between 18 and 29 years old in good health and CMV-seronegative. This chain connects TRBV5-1 to TRBJ2-3; TRBD2 matches at 7 bases. The CDR3 spells CASSLSGIGTDTQYF. As DNA, the CDR3 is TGCGCCAGCAGCTTGAGCGGGATAGGGACAGATACGCAGTATTTT. Full variable domain (remainder filled in from reference TRBV5-1 and TRBJ2-3): KAGVTQTPRYLIKTRGQQVTLSCSPISGHRSVSWYQQTPGQGLQFLFEYFSETQRNKGNFPGRFSGRQFSNSRSEMNVSTLELGDSALYLCASSLSGIGTDTQYFGPGTRLTVL.